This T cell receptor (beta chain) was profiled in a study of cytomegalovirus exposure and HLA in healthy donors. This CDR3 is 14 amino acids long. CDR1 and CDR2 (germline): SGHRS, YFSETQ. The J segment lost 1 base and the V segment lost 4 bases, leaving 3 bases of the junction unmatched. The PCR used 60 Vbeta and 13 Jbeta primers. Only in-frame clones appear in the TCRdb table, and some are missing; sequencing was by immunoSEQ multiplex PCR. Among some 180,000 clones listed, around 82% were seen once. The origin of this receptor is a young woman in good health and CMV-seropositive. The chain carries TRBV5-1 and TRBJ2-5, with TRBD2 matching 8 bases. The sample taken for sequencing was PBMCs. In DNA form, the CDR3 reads TGCGCCAGCAGCACGGGGGGGGGCCAAGAGACCCAGTACTTC. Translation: CASSTGGGQETQYF.